This T cell receptor (beta chain) was identified in a study of cytomegalovirus exposure and HLA in healthy donors listed by TCRdb under 2017. For context, the study as a whole: According to a later analysis, one platform produced both the 120 validation repertoires and the approximately 670 repertoires of the first cohort. The study aimed to test whether cataloging public T cell receptors could reveal signatures of past pathogen exposure. In addition to the first cohort of 500 to 850 subjects, a separate validation cohort of approximately 110 different subjects was used. The study combined high-throughput TCR immunosequencing, statistical association of individual TCRs with disease status, and machine learning to predict cytomegalovirus infection status.

Overall study results and their limits: While some public TCRs were present in many individuals, most TCR sequences turned up only very rarely across donors. A later analysis lacked HLA typing for the validation cohort, so it scored co-occurrence in that cohort across all 110 or so repertoires. In a later analysis, TCRs clustered in the first cohort were found to also tend to co-occur in the 120 validation repertoires, with approximately 94% of cluster scores above 0. In vitro tests confirmed that three of the cytomegalovirus-associated TCR beta chains recognize cytomegalovirus antigens. The study gave a list of around 170 TCR beta chains associated with cytomegalovirus. According to the authors, the approach could potentially be generalized to other disease states and immunological phenotypes. Cytomegalovirus status was reported to be diagnosed by the classifier with high specificity and sensitivity in both the original and validation cohorts.

The method was the immunoSEQ multiplex PCR assay. The authors' analysis ran thus. A statistical classification framework was built for diagnosing cytomegalovirus status from the catalog of TCR beta chain sequences. In its TCRdb copy, this immuneACCESS table keeps in-frame sequences only and misses some clones. Where compared with another copy, unresolved V genes explain less than half of these, and the others have no known cause. V, J and clone size derive from that table, while D and trimming were established from the DNA sequence. This sample has about 360,000 clones in its table, and roughly 90% of those were observed once. Approximately 0.8% of the sample lies in the top ten. Donors formed part of the validation cohort, which comprised 120 subjects and was distinct from the first cohort of under 850 subjects. As to this clone: The antigen this receptor binds is unknown. Per-nucleotide qualities are absent, and no much larger clonotype sits a single base away.

Input material: PBMCs. The sequence was collected from a woman aged 18-30 years in good health and CMV-seronegative.

The CDR3 amino acid sequence is: CASRRQLNTEAFF. At the DNA level, the sequence is TGTGCCAGCAGGCGACAGCTGAACACTGAAGCTTTCTTT. The sequence joins TRBV6-4 to TRBJ1-1, with a tentative D gene TRBD1 over 5 matching bases. CDR1 MRHNA and CDR2 SNTAGT are derived from the germline V gene. The V and J ends are trimmed by 6 bases and 0 bases, leaving 8 bases between them. The CDR3, cysteine through phenylalanine, is 13 amino acids long. The entry retains the CDR3 DNA only, 39 bases that are in frame from base 1.